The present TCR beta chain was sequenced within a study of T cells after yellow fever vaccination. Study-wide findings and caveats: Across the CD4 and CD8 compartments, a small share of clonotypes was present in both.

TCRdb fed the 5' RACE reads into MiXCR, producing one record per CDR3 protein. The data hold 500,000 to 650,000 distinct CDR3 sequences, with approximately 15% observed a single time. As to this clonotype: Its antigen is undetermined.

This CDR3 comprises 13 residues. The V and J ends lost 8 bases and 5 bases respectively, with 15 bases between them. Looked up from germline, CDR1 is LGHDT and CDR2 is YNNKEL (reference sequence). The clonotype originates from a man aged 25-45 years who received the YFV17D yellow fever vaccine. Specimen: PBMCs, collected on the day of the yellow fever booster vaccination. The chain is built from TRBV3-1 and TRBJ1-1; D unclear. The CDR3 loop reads CASLPTVGTEAFF. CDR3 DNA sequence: TGTGCCAGCCTACCAACAGTGGGGACTGAAGCTTTCTTT.